The present T cell receptor beta chain was sequenced within a study of shared clonotypes between healthy human individuals. Overall study results and limits: Of the naive CD4 clonotypes, roughly 5.5% were shared across a handful of donors.

Original processing notes: ImmunoSEQ gave junction-only sequences without quality scores, so filtering differed. Clones were sequenced by immunoSEQ multiplex PCR, and TCRdb holds only the in-frame ones, with some missing. V, J and clone size reflect that table, while D and trimming were determined from the DNA. The table shows roughly 2 million clones, with 90% to 97% occurring only once. The germline CDR1 and CDR2 sequences are SGHDT and YYEEEE. V was trimmed by 9 bases and J by 5 bases, leaving 20 bases between them. The CDR3 is made up of 14 amino acids. Naive CD45RA+ and memory CD45RA-negative subsets were split from CD4+ cells. As for this clone: Its cognate antigen is unknown.

Sequencing used naive CD4+ T cells sorted from blood. As to subset: CD45RA+ positively selected. This receptor was obtained from a young man in good health. The chain carries TRBV5-6 and TRBJ2-5; D may be TRBD1 (6 bases). Here the CDR3 reads CATHNQGFGETQYF. In DNA form, the CDR3 reads TGTGCCACCCATAATCAGGGGTTTGGGGAGACCCAGTACTTC.